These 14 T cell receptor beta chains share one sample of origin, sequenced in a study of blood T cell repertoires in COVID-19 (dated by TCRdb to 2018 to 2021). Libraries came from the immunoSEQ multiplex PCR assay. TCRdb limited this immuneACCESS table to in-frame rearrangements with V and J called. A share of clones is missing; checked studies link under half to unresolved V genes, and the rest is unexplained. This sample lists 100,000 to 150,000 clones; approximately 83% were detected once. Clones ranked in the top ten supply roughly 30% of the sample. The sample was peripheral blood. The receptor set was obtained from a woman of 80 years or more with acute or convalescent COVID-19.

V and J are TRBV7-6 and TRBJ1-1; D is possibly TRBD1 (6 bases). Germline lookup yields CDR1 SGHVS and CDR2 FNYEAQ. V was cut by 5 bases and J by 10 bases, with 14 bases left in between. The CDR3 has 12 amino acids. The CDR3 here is CASSPTGRVAFF. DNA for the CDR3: TGTGCCAGCAGCCCCACAGGGAGGGTAGCTTTCTTT. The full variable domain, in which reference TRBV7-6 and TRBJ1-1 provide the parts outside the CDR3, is GAGVSQSPRYKVTKRGQDVALRCDPISGHVSLYWYRQALGQGPEFLTYFNYEAQQDKSGLPNDRFSAERPEGSISTLTIQRTEQRDSAMYRCASSPTGRVAFFGQGTRLTVV.

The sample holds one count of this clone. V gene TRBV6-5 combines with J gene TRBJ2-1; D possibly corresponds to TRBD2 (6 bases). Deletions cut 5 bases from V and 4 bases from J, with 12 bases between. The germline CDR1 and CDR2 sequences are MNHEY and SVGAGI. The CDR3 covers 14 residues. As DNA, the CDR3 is TGTGCCAGCAGTACTAGCAGACTTTACAATGAGCAGTTCTTC. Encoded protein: CASSTSRLYNEQFF.

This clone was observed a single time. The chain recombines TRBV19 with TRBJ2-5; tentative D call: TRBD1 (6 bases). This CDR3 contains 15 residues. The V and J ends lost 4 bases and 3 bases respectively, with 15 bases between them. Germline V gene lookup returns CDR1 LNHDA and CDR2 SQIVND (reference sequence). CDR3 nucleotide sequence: TGTGCCAGTAGTACCACTACAGGGACAAAAGAGACCCAGTACTTC. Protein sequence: CASSTTTGTKETQYF.

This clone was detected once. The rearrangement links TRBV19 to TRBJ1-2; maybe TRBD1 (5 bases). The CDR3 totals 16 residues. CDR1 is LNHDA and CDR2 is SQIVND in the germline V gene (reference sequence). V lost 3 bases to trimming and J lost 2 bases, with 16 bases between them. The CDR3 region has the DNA TGTGCCAGTAGTATGGATCCCACAGGTTCCAACTATGGCTACACCTTC. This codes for CASSMDPTGSNYGYTF.

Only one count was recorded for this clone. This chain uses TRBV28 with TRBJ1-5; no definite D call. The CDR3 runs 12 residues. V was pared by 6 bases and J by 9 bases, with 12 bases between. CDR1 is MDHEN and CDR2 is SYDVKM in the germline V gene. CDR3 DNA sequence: TGTGCCAGCAGCCTAGGAGGAGGGCCCCAGCATTTT. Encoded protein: CASSLGGGPQHF. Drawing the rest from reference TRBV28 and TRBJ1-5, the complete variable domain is DVKVTQSSRYLVKRTGEKVFLECVQDMDHENMFWYRQDPGLGLRLIYFSYDVKMKEKGDIPEGYSVSREKKERFSLILESASTNQTSMYLCASSLGGGPQHFGDGTRLSIL.

CDR3 sequence: CASRRVGGWNTEAFF. The CDR3, as DNA: TGTGCCAGCAGGCGAGTAGGGGGCTGGAACACTGAAGCTTTCTTT. The rearrangement joins TRBV14 to TRBJ1-1, with TRBD1 matching over 7 bases. V trimming: 6 bases; J trimming: 1 base; junction bases outside the gene matches: 8. Germline values: CDR1 SGHDN, CDR2 FVKESK. The CDR3 spans 15 residues.

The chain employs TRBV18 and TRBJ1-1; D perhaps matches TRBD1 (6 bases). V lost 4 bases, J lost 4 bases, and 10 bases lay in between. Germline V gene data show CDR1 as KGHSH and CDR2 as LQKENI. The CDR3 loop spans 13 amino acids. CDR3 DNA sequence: TGTGCCAGCTCACGGGACATTATCACTGAAGCTTTCTTT. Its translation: CASSRDIITEAFF.

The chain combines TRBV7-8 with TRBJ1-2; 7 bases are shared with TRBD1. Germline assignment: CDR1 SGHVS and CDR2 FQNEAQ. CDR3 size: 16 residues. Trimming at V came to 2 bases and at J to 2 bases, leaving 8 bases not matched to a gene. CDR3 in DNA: TGTGCCAGCAGCTTAATGCCCCGGGGACAGAACTATGGCTACACCTTC. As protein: CASSLMPRGQNYGYTF.

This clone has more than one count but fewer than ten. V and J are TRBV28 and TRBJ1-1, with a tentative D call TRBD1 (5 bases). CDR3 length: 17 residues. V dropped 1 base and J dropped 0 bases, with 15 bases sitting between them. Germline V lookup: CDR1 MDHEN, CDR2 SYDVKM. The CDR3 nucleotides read TGTGCCAGCAGTTTATACCCTCCAGGGAGGTTGAACACTGAAGCTTTCTTT. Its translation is CASSLYPPGRLNTEAFF.

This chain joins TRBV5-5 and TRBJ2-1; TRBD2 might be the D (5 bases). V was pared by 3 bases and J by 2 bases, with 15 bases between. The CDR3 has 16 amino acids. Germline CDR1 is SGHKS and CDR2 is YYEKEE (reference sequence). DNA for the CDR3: TGTGCCAGCAGCTCCTCGGACTGGAAAACCTACAATGAGCAGTTCTTC. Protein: CASSSSDWKTYNEQFF.

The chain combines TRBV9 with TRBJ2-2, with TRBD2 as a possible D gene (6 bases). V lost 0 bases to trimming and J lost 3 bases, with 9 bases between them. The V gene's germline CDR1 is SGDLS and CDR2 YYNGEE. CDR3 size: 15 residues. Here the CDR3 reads CASSVGGGYTGELFF. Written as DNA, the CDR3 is TGTGCCAGCAGCGTAGGGGGAGGATACACCGGGGAGCTGTTTTTT.

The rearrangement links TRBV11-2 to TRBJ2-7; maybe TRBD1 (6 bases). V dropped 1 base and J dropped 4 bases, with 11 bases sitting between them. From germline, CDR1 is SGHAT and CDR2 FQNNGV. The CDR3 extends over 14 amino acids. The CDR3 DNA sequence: TGTGCCAGCAGCTTAGGCCCACAGGGTTACGAGCAGTACGTC. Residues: CASSLGPQGYEQYV.

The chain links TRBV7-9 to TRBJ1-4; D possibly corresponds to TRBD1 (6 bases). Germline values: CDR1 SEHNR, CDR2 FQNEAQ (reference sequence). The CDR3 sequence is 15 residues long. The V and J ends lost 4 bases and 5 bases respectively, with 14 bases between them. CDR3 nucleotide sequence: TGTGCCAGCAGCTATGGCGACAGGACGAATGAAAAACTGTTTTTT. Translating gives CASSYGDRTNEKLFF.

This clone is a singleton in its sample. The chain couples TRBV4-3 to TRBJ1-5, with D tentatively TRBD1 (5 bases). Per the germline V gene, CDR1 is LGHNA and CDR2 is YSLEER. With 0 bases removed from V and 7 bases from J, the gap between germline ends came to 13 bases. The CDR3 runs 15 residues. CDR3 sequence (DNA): TGCGCCAGCAGCCAAGATACAGGTATCGGCCAGCCCCAGCATTTT. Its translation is CASSQDTGIGQPQHF.